One T cell receptor beta chain is described in this entry. This entry is derived from a study of cytomegalovirus exposure and HLA in healthy donors. CDR1 LNHDA and CDR2 SQIVND come from the germline V gene (reference sequence). The length of the CDR3 is 15 residues. V lost 3 bases and J lost 4; bases outside the gene matches: 3. The PCR was carried out with 60 Vbeta primers and 13 Jbeta primers. Assay used: immunoSEQ multiplex PCR; TCRdb lists only in-frame clones, some missing. The sample has around 200,000 clones; roughly 80% are singletons. The sequencing input was PBMCs. The V call is TRBV19, the J call TRBJ2-7, with 13 nucleotides matching TRBD2. This clonotype originated in a man in his forties or fifties in good health and CMV-seronegative. CDR3 DNA sequence: TGTGCCAGTAGTATCCAGACTAGCGGGAGGTACGAGCAGTACTTC. Amino acid sequence: CASSIQTSGRYEQYF.